This T cell receptor beta chain was found in a study of PD-1 blockade in classical Hodgkin lymphoma. Notes on the study in general: It was CD4+ TCR diversity, not CD8+, that rose significantly by C4D1. Anyone who began nivolumab under 1 year after ASCT was excluded.

A remark on this clone: Its antigen is not known.

Clones were read by immunoSEQ multiplex PCR, and TCRdb kept only the in-frame ones, dropping some. The sample lists tens of thousands of clones; approximately 89% were seen once. The sample's time point: cycle 4 day 1 (C4D1), after 6 weeks of nivolumab. In every patient, relapse followed autologous stem cell transplantation, while exposure to brentuximab vedotin differed. CDR3 length: 13 residues. The sequences come from peripheral blood mononuclear cells (PBMCs), collected before the fourth cycle of nivolumab. The rearrangement joins TRBV21-1 to TRBJ2-1; the table's D call, TRBD2, was not checked against the DNA. TRBV21-1 counts as a pseudogene. The sequence came from a human donor with classical Hodgkin lymphoma. CDR3 amino acids: CATGRGPINEQFF. CDR3 in DNA: TGTGCCACCGGGAGGGGCCCAATAAATGAGCAGTTCTTC.